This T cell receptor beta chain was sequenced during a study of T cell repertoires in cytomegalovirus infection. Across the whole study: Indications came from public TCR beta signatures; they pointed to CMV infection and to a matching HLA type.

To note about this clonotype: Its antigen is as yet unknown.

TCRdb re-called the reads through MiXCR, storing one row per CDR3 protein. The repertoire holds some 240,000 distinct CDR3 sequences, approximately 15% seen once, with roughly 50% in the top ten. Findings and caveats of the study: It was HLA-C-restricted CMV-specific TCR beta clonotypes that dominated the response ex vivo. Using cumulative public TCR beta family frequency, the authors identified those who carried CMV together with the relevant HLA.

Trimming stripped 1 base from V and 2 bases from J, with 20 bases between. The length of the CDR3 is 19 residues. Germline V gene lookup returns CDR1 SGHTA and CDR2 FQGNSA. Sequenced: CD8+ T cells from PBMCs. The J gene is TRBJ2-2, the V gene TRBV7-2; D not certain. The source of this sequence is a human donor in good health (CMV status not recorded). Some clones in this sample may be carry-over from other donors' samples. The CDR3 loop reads CASSLEPATAQLNTGELFF. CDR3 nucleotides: TGTGCCAGCAGCTTAGAGCCGGCAACGGCACAACTTAACACCGGGGAGCTGTTTTTT.